The 24 T cell receptor beta chains presented below share a single source sample, sequenced in a study of blood T cell repertoires in COVID-19. TCRdb's copy holds only in-frame clones and misses some; the assay was immunoSEQ multiplex PCR. The profile shows around 190,000 clones, 88% of them singletons. Sequenced input: peripheral blood. The receptors derive from a human donor in a cohort sampled during active COVID-19.

This chain connects TRBV27 to TRBJ2-7; TRBD2 matches at 9 bases. In germline, CDR1 is MNHEY, CDR2 SMNVEV (reference sequence). This CDR3 region has 15 residues. Trimming took 7 bases from V and 1 from J; bases not matched to a gene: 8. The CDR3 here is CASKLIAGDSYEQYF. DNA for the CDR3: TGTGCCAGCAAGTTGATAGCGGGGGATTCCTACGAGCAGTACTTC.

The gene calls are TRBV6-5 and TRBJ2-5, with 9 bases lining up with TRBD2. The CDR3 is 14 residues long. Trimming at V came to 10 bases and at J to 4 bases, leaving 10 bases not matched to a gene. Germline CDR1 reads MNHEY; CDR2 reads SVGAGI. For the CDR3, the DNA is TGTGCCATCAAGGAGGCGGGAGGGGCAGAGACCCAGTACTTC. It specifies CAIKEAGGAETQYF.

This chain links TRBV4-1 with TRBJ2-2; 10 bases match TRBD1. This CDR3 region has 18 residues. Trimming removed 3 bases from V and 2 bases from J; junction bases left unmatched: 9. The germline CDR1 and CDR2 sequences are MGHRA and YSYEKL. Here the CDR3 DNA reads TGCGCCAGCAGCCAGGGACAGGGGTTCGTCGGAAACACCGGGGAGCTGTTTTTT. Amino acids: CASSQGQGFVGNTGELFF.

In its sample, this clone was seen a few times. The V gene is TRBV18, the J gene TRBJ2-7; D may be TRBD1 (6 bases). Trimming took off 2 bases at V and 3 bases at J, with 11 bases between the two ends. The CDR3 loop spans 14 amino acids. Germline-derived CDR1 and CDR2 are KGHSH and LQKENI. The CDR3 DNA reads as TGTGCCAGCTCACCAGCGGCAGGGGTCTACGAGCAGTACTTC. Its protein is CASSPAAGVYEQYF.

The chain uses TRBV19 and TRBJ1-5; 8 bases agree with TRBD1. Germline CDR1 LNHDA, CDR2 SQIVND (reference sequence). This CDR3 spans 18 amino acids. Germline trimming cut 7 bases from V and 0 bases from J; bases unmatched to any gene: 14. CDR3 amino acids: CASTTGTGATNSNQPQHF. As DNA, the CDR3 is TGTGCCAGTACCACCGGGACAGGCGCCACTAATAGCAATCAGCCCCAGCATTTT.

This chain connects TRBV11-2 to TRBJ2-7; D may be TRBD2 (6 bases). Germline CDR1 reads SGHAT; CDR2 reads FQNNGV. The CDR3 has 16 residues. The ends were cut back, 4 bases at V and 2 bases at J, with 18 bases in the middle. The CDR3 nucleotides are TGTGCCAGCAGCTGGGGAGGCACAAGAGGAGCCTACGAGCAGTACTTC. Its translation: CASSWGGTRGAYEQYF.

The rearrangement uses TRBV6-5 and TRBJ2-3; TRBD2 aligns across 10 bases. The V gene's germline CDR1 is MNHEY and CDR2 SVGAGI. The J segment lost 4 bases and the V segment lost 8 bases, leaving 6 bases of the junction unmatched. The CDR3 contains 14 residues. The CDR3 protein is CASRRSGGADTQYF. The CDR3, as DNA: TGTGCCAGCCGACGGAGCGGGGGGGCAGATACGCAGTATTTT.

This CDR3 reads CASSETLTGGDYGYTF. CDR3 coding DNA: TGTGCCAGCAGCGAGACCCTGACAGGGGGCGACTATGGCTACACCTTC. The chain carries TRBV9 and TRBJ1-2; 10 nucleotides match TRBD1. Looked up from germline, CDR1 is SGDLS and CDR2 is YYNGEE. There are 16 residues in the CDR3. V was clipped by 3 bases and J by 3 bases; unmatched bases: 8.

The table lists this clone with a count of one. The chain carries TRBV5-4 and TRBJ2-1, with TRBD2 matching 9 bases. The CDR3 contains 15 residues. The trim removed 4 bases at V and 1 base at J, leaving 3 bases unmatched. Germline CDR1 SGHNT, CDR2 YYREEE (reference sequence). The CDR3 coding sequence is TGTGCCAGCAGCCTTAGCGGGGGTTCCTACAATGAGCAGTTCTTC. It codes for CASSLSGGSYNEQFF.

This clone has just one count. The genes are TRBV15 and TRBJ1-4; D is uncertain. The germline V gene has CDR1 LNHNV and CDR2 YYDKDF (reference sequence). With 0 bases removed from V and 3 bases from J, the gap between germline ends came to 8 bases. CDR3 size: 15 residues. The CDR3 bases are TGTGCCACCAGCAGAGATCGCAGTGCTAATGAAAAACTGTTTTTT. Its translation: CATSRDRSANEKLFF.

The chain recombines TRBV9 with TRBJ2-1, with TRBD2 identical over 15 bases. J lost 0 bases, V lost 0 bases, and 13 bases had no gene match. Germline CDR1 and CDR2: SGDLS and YYNGEE. CDR3 length: 22 residues. The CDR3 coding sequence is TGTGCCAGCAGCGTAGGCGTGGGGACTAGCGGGGGGCTCCTCAGCTCCTACAATGAGCAGTTCTTC. Its protein product is CASSVGVGTSGGLLSSYNEQFF.

V usage is TRBV20-1 and J usage is TRBJ2-1; the match to TRBD2 covers 7 bases. Germline trimming cut 3 bases from V and 4 bases from J; bases unmatched to any gene: 3. The CDR3 length is 13 residues. Germline V CDR1 and CDR2: DFQATT, SNEGSKA (reference sequence). DNA for the CDR3: TGCAGTGCTAGTCGGGGGGAGTACAATGAGCAGTTCTTC. Its translation is CSASRGEYNEQFF.

This sequence joins TRBV5-6 and TRBJ1-2; 7 positions match TRBD1. Germline V gene sequence: CDR1 SGHDT, CDR2 YYEEEE. The CDR3 spans 14 residues. J lost 4 bases, V lost 2 bases, and 5 bases had no gene match. For the CDR3, the DNA is TGTGCCAGCAGCTTTGGGACAGATCTCTATGGCTACACCTTC. It encodes CASSFGTDLYGYTF.

The V call is TRBV5-1, the J call TRBJ2-3, with D perhaps TRBD2 (5 bases). The germline V gene has CDR1 SGHRS and CDR2 YFSETQ. The V end was cut by 1 base, the J end by 0 bases, with 15 bases between. CDR3 length: 17 amino acids. The CDR3 DNA reads as TGCGCCAGCAGCTTGCAGGCAGGAGGAACTAGCACAGATACGCAGTATTTT. This sequence encodes CASSLQAGGTSTDTQYF.

The rearrangement uses TRBV5-1 and TRBJ2-4; 8 bases fit TRBD1. In germline, CDR1 is SGHRS, CDR2 YFSETQ. Trimming took 4 bases from V and 5 from J; bases not matched to a gene: 5. This CDR3 has 14 residues. CDR3 nucleotides: TGCGCCAGCAGCGGAGGACAGGGTCAAAACATTCAGTACTTC. Protein: CASSGGQGQNIQYF.

For the CDR3, the DNA is TGTGCCAGCAGTGAACGTAGCGCCGGAAGCACAGATACGCAGTATTTT. As protein: CASSERSAGSTDTQYF. The V and J genes are TRBV2 and TRBJ2-3; tentatively, D is TRBD2 (5 bases). CDR3 length: 16 amino acids. Germline CDR1 and CDR2: SNHLY and FYNNEI. Trimming pared 2 bases from V and 0 bases from J, leaving 12 bases between.

The chain joins TRBV29-1 to TRBJ2-5, with 10 bases aligning to TRBD1. This CDR3 region has 13 residues. Per the germline V gene, CDR1 is SQVTM and CDR2 is ANQGSEA. V lost 7 bases, J lost 5 bases, and 7 bases stayed unmatched. The DNA of the CDR3 is TGCAGCGCTAGACAGGGGGCGGGGGAGACCCAGTACTTC. Protein product: CSARQGAGETQYF.

The count of this clone is one. The chain joins TRBV2 to TRBJ2-1; 14 bases are shared with TRBD2. CDR1 is SNHLY, CDR2 FYNNEI, per germline. The CDR3 runs 19 residues. The junction had 15 bases not matched to a gene; V was cut back by 3 bases and J by 8 bases. The CDR3 loop is CASSDRRLAGGTLRDEQFF. The CDR3, as DNA: TGTGCCAGCAGTGACCGAAGACTAGCGGGAGGGACCCTTAGGGATGAGCAGTTCTTC.

This clone came up a few times. V gene TRBV9 combines with J gene TRBJ1-5; 10 bases map to TRBD1. J was trimmed by 5 bases and V by 3 bases; bases with no gene match: 8. This CDR3 contains 16 residues. Germline CDR1 SGDLS, CDR2 YYNGEE. CDR3 DNA: TGTGCCAGCAGCGCGGGACAGGGGCTGAGGGATCAGCCCCAGCATTTT. The encoded protein is CASSAGQGLRDQPQHF.

The chain employs TRBV3-1 (or the pseudogene TRBV3-2) and TRBJ2-2, with a weak D call TRBD2 (5 bases). V lost 8 bases and J 2 bases, leaving 27 bases between the germline ends. The CDR3 has 19 residues. Germline V gene lookup returns CDR1 LGHDT and CDR2 YNNKEL (reference sequence). CDR3: CASPPAETAGGINTGELFF. CDR3 nucleotides: TGTGCCAGCCCGCCAGCCGAGACTGCGGGCGGAATCAACACCGGGGAGCTGTTTTTT.

The CDR3 loop reads CASSRGLAGVKAGELFF. As DNA, the CDR3 is TGCGCCAGCAGCCGGGGACTAGCGGGAGTAAAGGCCGGGGAGCTGTTTTTT. The chain carries TRBV4-1 and TRBJ2-2; TRBD2 aligns across 14 bases. V shed 4 bases and J 6 bases; nucleotides not matched to a gene: 7. Germline V gives CDR1 MGHRA, CDR2 YSYEKL. This CDR3 comprises 17 residues.

This clone was detected only once. This chain uses TRBV6-5 with TRBJ2-7; 8 bases map to TRBD1. Germline V gene data show CDR1 as MNHEY and CDR2 as SVGAGI. V dropped 6 bases and J dropped 0; count of bases not matched to a gene: 7. The CDR3 loop spans 15 amino acids. For the CDR3, the DNA is TGTGCCAGCAGATTTGGACAGGGAGGCTCCTACGAGCAGTACTTC. This codes for CASRFGQGGSYEQYF.

V gene TRBV30 combines with J gene TRBJ1-1, with 7 positions matching TRBD1. The germline V gene encodes CDR1 GTSNPN and CDR2 SVGIG (reference sequence). This CDR3 is built from 13 residues. V gave up 1 base and J gave up 3 bases; unmatched junction bases: 2. This chain's CDR3 is CAWSGRGDTEAFF. The CDR3 coding sequence is TGTGCCTGGAGTGGCAGGGGGGACACTGAAGCTTTCTTT.

This clone was seen just once. The J gene is TRBJ2-7, the V gene TRBV2, with D possibly matching TRBD2 (7 bases). Germline CDR1 and CDR2: SNHLY and FYNNEI. V was shortened by 11 bases and J by 3 bases, with 17 bases between the two germline ends. The length of the CDR3 is 13 residues. The chain's CDR3 is CAGGGTGNYEQYF. The CDR3 nucleotides read TGTGCCGGGGGGGGCACAGGGAACTACGAGCAGTACTTC.